The sequence of this T cell receptor (beta chain) was determined in a study of cytomegalovirus exposure and HLA in healthy donors (dated by TCRdb to the late 2010s). Background for the entire study: According to a later analysis, one platform produced both the roughly 130 validation repertoires and the 720 or so repertoires of the first cohort. The study aimed to test whether signatures of past pathogen exposure could be identified by cataloging public T cell receptors. The study combined high-throughput TCR immunosequencing, statistical association of individual TCRs with disease status, and machine learning to predict cytomegalovirus infection status. Along with the approximately 670-subject first cohort, a separate validation cohort of more than 90 different subjects was used.

The library was built by means of the immunoSEQ multiplex PCR assay. Turning to the authors' computational methods: A statistical classification framework was built for diagnosing cytomegalovirus status from the catalog of TCR beta chain sequences. TCRdb re-hosts the immuneACCESS table, in-frame sequences only. Its copies lack some clones; in the studies checked, an unresolved V gene accounts for under half of them, and the cause for the rest is not known. V, J and clone size are those of that table, while D and trimming were read from the DNA. Present in this sample are 250,000 to 400,000 clones, around 90% of which were seen just once. The top ten constitute roughly 1.2% of the sample. Results and caveats for the whole study, not just this receptor: Cytomegalovirus status was reported to be diagnosed by the classifier with high specificity and sensitivity in both the original and validation cohorts. A later analysis found that TCRs clustered in the first cohort also tended to co-occur in the 95 to 150 validation repertoires, with 94% of cluster scores above 0. In the study, 150 to 200 TCR beta chains were listed as associated with cytomegalovirus. In vitro tests confirmed that a few of the cytomegalovirus-associated TCR beta chains recognize cytomegalovirus antigens. The validation cohort had no HLA typing available for a later analysis, so co-occurrence within that cohort was assessed over all 130 or so repertoires. The authors suggested that the approach could potentially be extended to other disease states and immunological phenotypes. Across donors, most TCR sequences were observed very rarely, whereas some public TCRs were present in many individuals.

Separate from the approximately 670-subject first cohort, the validation cohort of 120 subjects was the group to which the donors belonged. The germline V gene sets CDR1 to SGHVS and CDR2 to FQNEAQ. Taken from cysteine to phenylalanine, the CDR3 has 16 residues. Only CDR3 DNA is held: 48 bases, read in frame from base 1. Trimming takes 5 bases from V and 2 bases from J, and the germline ends sit 19 bases apart. As to this clone: Its antigen is not yet known. Base qualities are missing; no much larger clone stands one base away.

Sequenced material: PBMCs. This receptor was taken from a woman aged 30 to 39 in good health and CMV-seropositive. The chain is encoded by TRBV7-8 joined to TRBJ2-7; TRBD2 is perhaps the D gene, given 6 matching bases. The CDR3 protein is CASSIETGTAAYEQYF. The DNA sequence follows: TGTGCCAGCAGCATAGAAACCGGGACTGCAGCCTACGAGCAGTACTTC.